The present T cell receptor (beta chain) was sequenced within a study of T cells during gluten challenge in celiac disease (dated by TCRdb to 2017 to 2019). Notes on the research overall: Paired single-cell TCR sequencing was done for roughly 7 challenge participants who showed a significant increase in HLA-DQ:gluten tetramer-binding T cells. Blood was collected at baseline, day 6 and day 14 of the challenge, whereas duodenal biopsies were collected at baseline and day 14. On the Illumina MiSeq, paired-end 250 bp sequencing was performed for single-cell libraries and paired-end 300 bp sequencing was performed for bulk libraries. On the study overall, not on this receptor specifically: Across over five patients, about 12-45% of single-cell TCR-alpha/beta clonotypes at the latest time point were also present at baseline; bulk data gave about 52-55%. Clonal expansion rose on day 6, as shown by reduced sample-corrected Shannon diversity of circulating gluten-specific T cells. Circulating gluten-specific T cells peaked on day 6, and the day-6 repertoire appeared to consist largely of expanded preexisting memory clonotypes.

Blood cells were gated as tetramer-binding CD4+ effector-memory gut-homing T cells: CD3+, CD45RA-, CD62L-, integrin beta7+, with lineage markers excluded. To study recall of gluten-specific T cells, treated celiac disease patients who were on a gluten-free diet went through a 14-day oral dietary gluten challenge. An Aria II cell sorter was used to sort cells as single cells, and also in bulk when tetramer-positive cells were relatively plentiful. Peripheral blood mononuclear cells were isolated using Ficoll density gradient centrifugation and were cryopreserved prior to staining. Before tetramer-binding CD4+ T cells were sorted, thawed cells were stained with a pool of PE-conjugated HLA-DQ:gluten tetramers that present immunodominant gluten epitopes. After HLA-DQ:gluten tetramer staining, the blood samples went through tetramer-based enrichment. The CDR3 has 14 amino acids, counting the end cysteine and phenylalanine. The only DNA kept is the CDR3, 42 bases in frame from the first base. CDR1 DFQATT and CDR2 SNEGSKA are derived from the germline V gene (reference sequence). The junction shows trimming of 1 base on V and 9 bases on J, plus 16 bases between the germline ends.

This clonotype was seen a few times. No qualities accompany the bases; no much larger clone lies one base away. Libraries were constructed by single-cell sequencing. Sequencing took place on an Illumina MiSeq. Three nested PCRs with multiplexed primers covering all TRA and TRB V genes were used to amplify paired single-cell TCR-alpha and TCR-beta sequences. The original pipeline was this. Selected pRESTO steps were used for read preprocessing, and IMGT/HighV-QUEST was used to assign V, D, J genes and CDR3 junctions. Only valid singletons with no more than three chains, each backed by 100 or more reads, were kept as single cells. Clonotypes were defined as identical paired TCR-alpha/beta nucleotide sequences, and negligible cross-contamination was indicated by cross-patient sharing of only around 0.2%. In samples with more than 20 cells, repertoire diversity was estimated using an undersampling-corrected Shannon index. TCRdb reprocessing: public reads trimmed at Q25 with fastp, clones called with MiXCR, in-frame beta chains kept. Records with the same CDR3 protein are collapsed into one entry carrying the most frequent genes and DNA. The V and J calls come from TCRdb's annotation, not from the publication. This sample holds about 310 distinct CDR3 sequences; around 25% were observed only once. Roughly 48% of the sample goes to the ten largest clones.

The chain couples TRBV20-1 to TRBJ2-1; the D gene could be either TRBD1 or TRBD2, each agreeing at 5 bases. This specimen consisted of gluten-specific CD4+ T cells sorted from blood using tetramers, obtained at baseline or on day 6, 14 or 28 of gluten challenge (not recorded which). The receptor's source is a female donor with celiac disease. The CDR3 reads as follows: CSARVLRDGGEQFF. The DNA sequence is as follows: TGCAGTGCTAGAGTGTTAAGGGATGGGGGTGAGCAGTTCTTC.